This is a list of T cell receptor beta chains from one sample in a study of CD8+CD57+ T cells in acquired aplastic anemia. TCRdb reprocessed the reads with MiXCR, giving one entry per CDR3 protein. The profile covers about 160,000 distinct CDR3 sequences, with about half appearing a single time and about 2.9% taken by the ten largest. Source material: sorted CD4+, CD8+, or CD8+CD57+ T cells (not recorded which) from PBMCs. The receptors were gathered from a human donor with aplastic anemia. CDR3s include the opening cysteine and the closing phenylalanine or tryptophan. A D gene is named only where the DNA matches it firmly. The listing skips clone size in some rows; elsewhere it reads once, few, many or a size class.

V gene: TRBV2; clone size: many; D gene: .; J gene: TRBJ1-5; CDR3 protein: CASSVSYSNQPQHF; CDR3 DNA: TGTGCCAGCAGTGTTAGTTATAGCAATCAGCCCCAGCATTTT
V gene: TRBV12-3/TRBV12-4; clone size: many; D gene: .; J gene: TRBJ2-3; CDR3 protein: CASSLALLGLGTDTQYF; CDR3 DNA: TGTGCCAGCAGTTTAGCGCTCCTGGGACTCGGCACAGATACGCAGTATTTT
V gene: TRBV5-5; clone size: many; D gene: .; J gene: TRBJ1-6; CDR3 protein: CASSPSESPLHF; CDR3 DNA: TGTGCCAGCAGTCCTTCCGAATCACCCCTCCACTTT
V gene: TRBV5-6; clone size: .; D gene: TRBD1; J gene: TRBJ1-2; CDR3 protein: CASSLPPGTGLYGYTF; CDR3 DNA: TGTGCCAGCAGCTTGCCGCCCGGGACAGGTCTCTATGGCTACACCTTC
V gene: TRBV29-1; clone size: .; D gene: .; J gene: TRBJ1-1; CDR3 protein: CSSAGGSNTEAFF; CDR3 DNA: TGCAGCTCCGCGGGGGGCTCGAACACTGAGGCTTTCTTT
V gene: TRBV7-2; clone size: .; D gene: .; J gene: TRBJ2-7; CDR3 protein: CASSSLTYEQYF; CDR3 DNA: TGTGCCAGCAGCTCACTAACCTACGAGCAGTACTTC
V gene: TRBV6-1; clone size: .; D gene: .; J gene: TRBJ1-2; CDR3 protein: CASKPPAGSRTNYGYTF; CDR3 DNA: TGTGCCAGCAAGCCGCCGGCAGGCAGTCGCACTAACTATGGCTACACCTTC
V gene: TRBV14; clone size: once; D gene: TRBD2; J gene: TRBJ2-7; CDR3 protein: CASSQGLAGNYEQYF; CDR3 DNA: TGTGCCAGCAGCCAGGGACTAGCGGGGAACTACGAGCAGTACTTC
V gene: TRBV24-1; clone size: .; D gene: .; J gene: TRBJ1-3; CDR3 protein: CATGRASGNTIYF; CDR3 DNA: TGTGCCACCGGACGAGCCTCTGGAAACACCATATATTTT
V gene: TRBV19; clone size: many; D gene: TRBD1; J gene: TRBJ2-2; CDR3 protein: CASRGTRDRGPGELFF; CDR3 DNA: TGTGCCAGTAGGGGGACCCGGGACAGGGGGCCCGGGGAGCTGTTTTTT
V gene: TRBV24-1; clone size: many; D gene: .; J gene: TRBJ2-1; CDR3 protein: CATSVREYEQFF; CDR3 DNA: TGTGCCACCAGTGTTAGGGAATATGAGCAGTTCTTC
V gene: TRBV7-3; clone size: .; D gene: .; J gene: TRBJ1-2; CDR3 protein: CASSPDKNYGYTF; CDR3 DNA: TGTGCCAGCAGCCCAGACAAGAACTATGGCTACACCTTC
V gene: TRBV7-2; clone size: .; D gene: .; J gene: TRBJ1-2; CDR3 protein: CASSFQERGYTF; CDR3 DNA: TGTGCCAGCAGCTTCCAGGAGAGGGGCTACACCTTC